A selection of T cell receptor beta chains follows, all from one sample in a study of T-cell memory formation after mild COVID-19. A single record per CDR3 protein comes from TCRdb applying MiXCR to the 5' RACE reads. The table includes 180,000 or so distinct CDR3 sequences, around 16% detected once. The specimen sequenced was PBMCs or a T cell subset sorted from them (not recorded which). The receptors were gathered from an adult woman who had mild COVID-19 (a few samples of this study predate the infection). Cell type and time point are not known. Both conserved end residues are part of each CDR3. The D gene is left open where the match is weak. For some rows the clone size is stated as once, few or many, or as a class when expanded; others skip it.

TRBD1	TRBJ1-2	few	TRBV18	CASSQRQGSAGGHGYTF	TGTGCCAGCTCACAGAGACAGGGGTCCGCCGGAGGGCATGGCTACACCTTC
TRBD1	TRBJ2-7	many	TRBV15	CATSITGTGDYEQYF	TGTGCCACCAGCATCACCGGGACAGGCGATTACGAGCAGTACTTC
-	TRBJ2-7	-	TRBV15	CATSGRRRGEQYF	TGTGCCACCAGCGGCAGACGAAGGGGCGAGCAGTACTTC
TRBD1	TRBJ1-2	-	TRBV7-2	CASSFQGANYGYTF	TGTGCCAGCAGTTTCCAGGGGGCGAACTATGGCTACACCTTC
TRBD1	TRBJ2-7	-	TRBV7-2	CASSLSGQGIYEQYF	TGTGCCAGCAGCCTCTCCGGACAGGGAATCTACGAGCAGTACTTC
-	TRBJ2-1	-	TRBV7-2	CASSSLLSGLYNEQFF	TGTGCCAGCAGTTCCCTTCTTAGCGGACTCTACAATGAGCAGTTCTTC
-	TRBJ2-7	-	TRBV10-3	CAISESPYEQYF	TGTGCCATCAGTGAGTCACCCTACGAGCAGTACTTC
TRBD1	TRBJ2-1	many	TRBV12-3/TRBV12-4	CASSPPGTGGPSSYNEQFF	TGTGCCAGCAGTCCCCCCGGGACAGGGGGTCCCAGCTCCTACAATGAGCAGTTCTTC
TRBD2	TRBJ2-5	few	TRBV7-2	CASSWTRLAGDQYF	TGTGCCAGCAGCTGGACCAGACTAGCTGGAGACCAGTACTTC
-	TRBJ1-3	few	TRBV7-9	CASSLAGRSGNTIYF	TGTGCCAGCAGCTTGGCGGGGCGCTCTGGAAACACCATATATTTT
-	TRBJ2-5	-	TRBV7-2	CASSYYQETQYF	TGTGCCAGCAGCTATTACCAAGAGACCCAGTACTTC
-	TRBJ1-5	-	TRBV7-9	CASSLAGGPQHF	TGTGCCAGCAGCTTAGCAGGAGGCCCCCAGCATTTT
-	TRBJ2-3	many	TRBV7-2	CASSLRRGRQGTDTQYF	TGTGCCAGCAGCTTACGGCGGGGCCGCCAAGGGACAGATACGCAGTATTTT
TRBD1	TRBJ2-2	few	TRBV7-8	CASVLRTGAGGTGELFF	TGTGCCAGCGTCCTGCGGACAGGGGCTGGGGGCACCGGGGAGCTGTTTTTT
TRBD1	TRBJ2-7	-	TRBV15	CATSRGQGALGTNF	TGTGCCACCAGCAGGGGACAGGGGGCGCTTGGTACGAACTTC
-	TRBJ2-3	few	TRBV9	CASSVGLLADTQYF	TGTGCCAGCAGCGTAGGACTATTGGCAGATACGCAGTATTTT
-	TRBJ1-1	-	TRBV5-1	CASSLPPNTEAFF	TGCGCCAGCAGCCTGCCGCCGAACACTGAAGCTTTCTTT
TRBD1	TRBJ2-5	-	TRBV5-4	CASSRTGGPSETQYF	TGTGCCAGCAGCCGCACAGGGGGGCCCTCGGAGACCCAGTACTTC
TRBD1	TRBJ1-6	few	TRBV20-1	CSARGTGVYNSPLHF	TGCAGTGCTAGAGGCACAGGGGTCTATAATTCACCCCTCCACTTT
TRBD2	TRBJ2-7	few	TRBV7-2	CASSRGTSGRAFVHEQYF	TGTGCCAGCAGCAGAGGGACTAGCGGGAGGGCCTTTGTCCACGAGCAGTACTTC
-	TRBJ2-1	-	TRBV7-2	CASSPPEGGVKRRKGHNEQFF	TGTGCCAGCAGCCCTCCCGAAGGGGGAGTGAAACGAAGGAAGGGGCACAATGAGCAGTTCTTC
-	TRBJ2-5	few	TRBV12-3/TRBV12-4	CASSLRRRETQYF	TGTGCCAGCAGTCTCCGTAGACGGGAGACCCAGTACTTC
-	TRBJ2-7	few	TRBV18	CASSPSLGSSEQYF	TGTGCCAGCTCACCCAGTTTGGGAAGTAGCGAGCAGTACTTC
-	TRBJ2-1	-	TRBV9	CASSVATGSFNEQFF	TGTGCCAGCAGCGTAGCGACGGGGTCTTTTAATGAGCAGTTCTTC
TRBD1	TRBJ2-5	-	TRBV5-1	CASSFGQALGETQYF	TGCGCCAGCAGCTTTGGACAGGCCCTTGGAGAGACCCAGTACTTC
-	TRBJ2-3	few	TRBV4-2	CASSQGGSGADTQYF	TGTGCCAGCAGCCAAGGAGGAAGCGGCGCAGATACGCAGTATTTT
-	TRBJ2-7	-	TRBV12-3/TRBV12-4	CASSLTQGSYEQYF	TGTGCCAGCAGTTTAACCCAGGGATCCTACGAGCAGTACTTC
-	TRBJ1-2	-	TRBV29-1	CSVEEIGAGGNYGYTF	TGCAGCGTTGAAGAGATTGGGGCCGGGGGAAACTATGGCTACACCTTC
-	TRBJ1-2	-	TRBV6-1	CASSPPGEDCYTF	TGTGCCAGCAGTCCTCCCGGTGAGGATTGCTACACCTTC
-	TRBJ1-5	-	TRBV20-1	CSARVPGVQPQHF	TGCAGTGCTAGGGTACCCGGGGTCCAGCCCCAGCATTTT
TRBD1	TRBJ2-7	-	TRBV7-2	CASSGTGGDGQYF	TGTGCCAGCAGCGGGACAGGGGGAGACGGGCAGTACTTC
TRBD2	TRBJ2-3	-	TRBV7-8	CASSLPGGTGTDTQYF	TGTGCCAGCAGCTTACCGGGGGGAACGGGCACAGATACGCAGTATTTT
-	TRBJ1-5	-	TRBV5-5	CASSSGHPNQPQHF	TGTGCCAGCAGCTCGGGACACCCGAATCAGCCCCAGCATTTT
-	TRBJ1-5	-	TRBV12-3/TRBV12-4	CASSPQINGPQHF	TGTGCCAGCAGTCCTCAGATAAATGGGCCCCAGCATTTT
-	TRBJ1-5	-	TRBV18	CASSAGQLQPQHF	TGTGCCAGCTCGGCGGGGCAGCTTCAGCCCCAGCATTTT
-	TRBJ2-1	-	TRBV20-1	CSASPQSGYEQFF	TGCAGTGCTAGTCCCCAGTCGGGCTATGAGCAGTTCTTC
-	TRBJ1-5	few	TRBV20-1	CSVTRDIGQPQHF	TGCAGTGTCACTCGGGACATCGGTCAGCCCCAGCATTTT
-	TRBJ2-4	-	TRBV7-2	CASSLGPNIQYF	TGTGCCAGCAGCCTTGGACCAAACATTCAGTACTTC
TRBD2	TRBJ2-2	few	TRBV20-1	CSARPSGGAGELFF	TGCAGTGCTAGGCCTAGCGGGGGGGCCGGGGAGCTGTTTTTT
-	TRBJ2-7	-	TRBV9	CASSRLGGAGYEQYF	TGTGCCAGCAGCCGACTTGGGGGAGCGGGTTACGAGCAGTACTTC
-	TRBJ2-5	-	TRBV3-1	CASTTAKIWRSREETQYF	TGTGCCAGCACCACAGCCAAAATTTGGAGATCACGGGAAGAGACCCAGTACTTC
-	TRBJ2-5	-	TRBV7-2	CASSLAGKTQYF	TGTGCCAGCAGCCTTGCGGGGAAGACCCAGTACTTC
TRBD1	TRBJ2-7	few	TRBV7-2	CASTSRDRGAYEQYF	TGTGCCAGCACGTCCCGGGACAGGGGAGCCTACGAGCAGTACTTC
TRBD2	TRBJ2-1	few	TRBV3-1	CASSPSGRENEQFF	TGTGCCAGCAGCCCTAGCGGGAGGGAAAATGAGCAGTTCTTC
-	TRBJ1-1	many	TRBV20-1	CSAPLRGGTEAFF	TGCAGTGCTCCCTTACGGGGGGGGACTGAAGCTTTCTTT
-	TRBJ2-2	once	TRBV19	CASSHGSSNTGELFF	TGTGCCAGTAGCCACGGGAGCTCGAACACCGGGGAGCTGTTTTTT
-	TRBJ1-2	-	TRBV5-1	CASDERQGEPMPEGYTF	TGCGCCAGCGACGAACGGCAGGGTGAGCCTATGCCAGAAGGCTACACCTTC
-	TRBJ1-1	-	TRBV12-3/TRBV12-4	CASSFYRTLGAFF	TGTGCCAGCAGTTTTTACCGCACCTTGGGAGCTTTCTTT
-	TRBJ2-5	-	TRBV18	CASSQKETQYF	TGTGCCAGCTCGCAAAAGGAGACCCAGTACTTC
-	TRBJ2-1	few	TRBV6-6	CASSYSVAGENEQFF	TGTGCCAGCAGTTACTCGGTAGCAGGGGAAAATGAGCAGTTCTTC
-	TRBJ1-1	-	TRBV10-3	CAIRGNREAFF	TGTGCCATCAGAGGGAACCGTGAAGCTTTCTTT